This TCR beta chain came from a study of blood T cell repertoires in COVID-19. Study background: Acute-phase and convalescent COVID-19 samples originated in the United States, Italy and Spain. T cells, B-cell-depleted T cells, or PBMCs supplied cDNA or gDNA.

Using immunoSEQ multiplex PCR, the repertoire was profiled, and TCRdb retains in-frame clones only, with some absent. This table has about 220,000 clones, about 86% appearing once. The source material was peripheral blood. The receptor comes from a woman aged 25-40 years who had recovered from COVID-19.

CDR3 nucleotides: TGTGCCAGCAGCCCAAAACGGGCAGGGGTGGAGACCCAGTACTTC. Protein sequence: CASSPKRAGVETQYF. This chain connects TRBV3-1 (or the pseudogene TRBV3-2) to TRBJ2-5; tentative D call: TRBD1 (6 bases). Germline loops: CDR1 LGHDT, CDR2 YNNKEL (reference sequence). This CDR3 is built from 15 residues. V was trimmed by 4 bases and J by 5 bases, leaving 17 bases between them.